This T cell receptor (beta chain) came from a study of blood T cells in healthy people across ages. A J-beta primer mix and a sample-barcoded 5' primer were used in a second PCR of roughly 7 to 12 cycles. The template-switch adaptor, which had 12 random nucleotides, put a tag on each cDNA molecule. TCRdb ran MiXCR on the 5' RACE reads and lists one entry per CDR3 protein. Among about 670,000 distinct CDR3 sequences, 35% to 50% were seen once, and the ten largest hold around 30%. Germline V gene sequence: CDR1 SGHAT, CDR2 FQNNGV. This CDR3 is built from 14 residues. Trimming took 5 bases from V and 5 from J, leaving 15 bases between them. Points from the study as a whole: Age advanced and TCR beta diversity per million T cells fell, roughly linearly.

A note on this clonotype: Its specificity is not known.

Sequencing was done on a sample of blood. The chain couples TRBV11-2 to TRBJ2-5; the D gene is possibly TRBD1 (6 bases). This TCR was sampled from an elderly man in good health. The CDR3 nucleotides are TGTGCCAGCAGCCTTCAGGGGATGGGGGAGACCCAGTACTTC. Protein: CASSLQGMGETQYF.